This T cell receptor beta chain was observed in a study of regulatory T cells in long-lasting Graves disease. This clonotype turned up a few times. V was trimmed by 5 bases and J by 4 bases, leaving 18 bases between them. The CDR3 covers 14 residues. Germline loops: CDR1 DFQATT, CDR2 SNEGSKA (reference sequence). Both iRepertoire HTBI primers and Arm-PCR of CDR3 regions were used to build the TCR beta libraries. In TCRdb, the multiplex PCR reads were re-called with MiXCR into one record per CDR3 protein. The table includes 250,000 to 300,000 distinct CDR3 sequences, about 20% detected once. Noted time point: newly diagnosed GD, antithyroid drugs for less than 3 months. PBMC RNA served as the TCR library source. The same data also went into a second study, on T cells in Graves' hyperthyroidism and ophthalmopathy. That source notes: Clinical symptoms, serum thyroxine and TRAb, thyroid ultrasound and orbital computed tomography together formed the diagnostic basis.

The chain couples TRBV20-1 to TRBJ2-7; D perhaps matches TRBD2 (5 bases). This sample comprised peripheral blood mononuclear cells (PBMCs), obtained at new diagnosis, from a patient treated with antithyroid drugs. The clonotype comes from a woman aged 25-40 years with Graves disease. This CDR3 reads CSAAGSHLLYEQYF. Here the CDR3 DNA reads TGCAGTGCTGCGGGCTCACATCTACTTTACGAGCAGTACTTC.